This entry describes one T cell receptor (beta chain). Trimming removed 2 bases from V and 5 bases from J; junction bases left unmatched: 3. Germline V gives CDR1 SGHKS, CDR2 YYEKEE (reference sequence). The CDR3 runs 15 residues. The record originates from a study of T cell repertoires in cytomegalovirus infection. A single record per CDR3 protein comes from TCRdb applying MiXCR to the reads. The data show under 200,000 distinct CDR3 sequences, with 15% to 20% seen just once and roughly a sixth held by the top ten. The receptor comes from a human donor in good health (CMV status not recorded). Some clones in this sample may be carry-over from other donors' samples. The rearrangement uses TRBV5-5 and TRBJ2-3; 12 bases fit TRBD1. The sequenced material came from CD8+ T cells from PBMCs. The CDR3 spells CASSFGTGGRDTQYF. CDR3 bases: TGTGCCAGCAGCTTCGGGACAGGGGGCAGAGATACGCAGTATTTT.